Sequencing of this T cell receptor beta chain was carried out in a study of T cells in Graves' hyperthyroidism and ophthalmopathy. Study conclusions and caveats: Ophthalmopathy was told apart from stable hyperthyroidism by a 13 V-J model. Before onset, by a median of approximately 6.8 months, the model predicted ophthalmopathy.

Clinical symptoms, serum thyroxine, TRAb, thyroid ultrasound and orbital computed tomography established diagnosis. This clonotype was counted ten times or more. Its target is not known. Per germline, CDR1 MNHNS and CDR2 SASEGT. J lost 5 bases, V lost 2 bases, and 2 bases had no gene match. This CDR3 has 14 residues. RNA transcripts were the template for amplifying TCR beta CDR3 regions. Using the HTBI primer set, a first-round RT-PCR was run on the TCR CDR3. One entry per CDR3 protein results from TCRdb running MiXCR on the multiplex PCR reads. The data show about 180,000 distinct CDR3 sequences, 9.4% seen once.

The chain is built from TRBV6-1 and TRBJ2-4; TRBD1 matches 8 bases. The sequence came from a woman between 18 and 30 years old with Graves' hyperthyroidism that later progressed to Graves' ophthalmopathy. Sequenced input: blood. As DNA, the CDR3 is TGTGCCAGCAGTGAATCGGGACAGGAAAACATTCAGTACTTC. As protein: CASSESGQENIQYF.